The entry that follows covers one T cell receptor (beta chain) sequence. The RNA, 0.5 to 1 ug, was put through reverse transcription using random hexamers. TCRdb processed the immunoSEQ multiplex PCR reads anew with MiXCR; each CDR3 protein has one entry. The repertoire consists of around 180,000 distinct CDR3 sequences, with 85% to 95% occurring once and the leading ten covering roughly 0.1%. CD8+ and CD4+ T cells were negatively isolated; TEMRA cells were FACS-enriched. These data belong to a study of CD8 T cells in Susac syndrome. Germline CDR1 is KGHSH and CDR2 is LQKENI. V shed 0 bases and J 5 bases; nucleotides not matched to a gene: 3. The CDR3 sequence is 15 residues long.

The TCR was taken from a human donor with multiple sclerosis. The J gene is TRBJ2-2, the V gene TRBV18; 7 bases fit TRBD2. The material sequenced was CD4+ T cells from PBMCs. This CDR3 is CASSPPSGGTGELFF. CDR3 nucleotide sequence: TGTGCCAGCTCACCACCGTCGGGAGGAACCGGGGAGCTGTTTTTT.